This T cell receptor (beta chain) was retrieved from a study of radiotherapy plus CTLA-4 blockade in lung cancer. Profiled with immunoSEQ multiplex PCR; TCRdb holds only in-frame clones, not every one. Altogether about 85,000 clones are present, more than 75% being singletons, with the ten largest covering approximately 2.2%. The CDR3 sequence is 16 residues long. Germline loops: CDR1 SGHTA, CDR2 FQGNSA. V was trimmed by 5 bases and J by 3 bases, leaving 17 bases between them. Ipilimumab CTLA-4 blockade and focal radiation were given to patients with chemo-refractory metastatic non-small-cell lung cancer.

The sequenced sample was peripheral blood, obtained from a patient treated with radiotherapy plus ipilimumab. The receptor was isolated from a human donor with non-small cell lung cancer who had a partial response to radiotherapy plus ipilimumab. The V call is TRBV7-2, the J call TRBJ2-1, with D uncertain. In DNA form, the CDR3 reads TGTGCCAGCAGCCCCGAAAAGCGTATCTACTACAATGAGCAGTTCTTC. It codes for CASSPEKRIYYNEQFF.